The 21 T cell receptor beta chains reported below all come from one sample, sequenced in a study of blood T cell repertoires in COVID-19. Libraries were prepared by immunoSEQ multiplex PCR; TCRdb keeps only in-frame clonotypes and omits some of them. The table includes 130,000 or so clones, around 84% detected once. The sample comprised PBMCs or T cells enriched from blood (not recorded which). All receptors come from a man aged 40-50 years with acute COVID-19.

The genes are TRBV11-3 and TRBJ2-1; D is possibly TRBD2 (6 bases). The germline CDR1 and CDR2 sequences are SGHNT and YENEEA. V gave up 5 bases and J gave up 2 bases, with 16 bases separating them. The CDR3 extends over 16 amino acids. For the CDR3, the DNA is TGTGCCAGCAGCCCCGGGGGTCTGGACCCCTACAATGAGCAGTTCTTC. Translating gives CASSPGGLDPYNEQFF.

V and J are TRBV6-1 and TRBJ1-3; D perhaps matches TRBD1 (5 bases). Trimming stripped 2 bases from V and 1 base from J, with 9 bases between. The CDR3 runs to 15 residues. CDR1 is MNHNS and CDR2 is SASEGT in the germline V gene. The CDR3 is CASSENSGSGNTIYF. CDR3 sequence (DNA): TGTGCCAGCAGTGAAAATTCAGGGTCTGGAAACACCATATATTTT.

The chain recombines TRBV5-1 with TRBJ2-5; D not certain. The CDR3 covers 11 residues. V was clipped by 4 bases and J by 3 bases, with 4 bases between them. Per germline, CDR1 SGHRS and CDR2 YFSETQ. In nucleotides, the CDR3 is TGCGCCAGCAGCCCCAAAGAGACCCAGTACTTC. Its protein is CASSPKETQYF. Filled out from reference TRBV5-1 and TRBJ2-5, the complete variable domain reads KAGVTQTPRYLIKTRGQQVTLSCSPISGHRSVSWYQQTPGQGLQFLFEYFSETQRNKGNFPGRFSGRQFSNSRSEMNVSTLELGDSALYLCASSPKETQYFGPGTRLLVL.

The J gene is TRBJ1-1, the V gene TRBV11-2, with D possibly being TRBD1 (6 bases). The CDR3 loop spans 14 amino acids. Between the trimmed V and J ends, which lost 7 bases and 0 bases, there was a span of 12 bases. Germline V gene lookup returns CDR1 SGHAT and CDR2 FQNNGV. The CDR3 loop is CASMTGHLNTEAFF. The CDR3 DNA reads TGTGCCAGCATGACGGGACATTTGAACACTGAAGCTTTCTTT.

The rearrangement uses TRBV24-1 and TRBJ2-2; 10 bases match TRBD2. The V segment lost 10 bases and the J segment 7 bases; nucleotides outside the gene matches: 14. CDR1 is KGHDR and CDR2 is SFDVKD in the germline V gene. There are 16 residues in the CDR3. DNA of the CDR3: TGTGCCACGCCGTCTCCTCTAGCGGGAGAGGGCGGGGAGCTGTTTTTT. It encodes CATPSPLAGEGGELFF.

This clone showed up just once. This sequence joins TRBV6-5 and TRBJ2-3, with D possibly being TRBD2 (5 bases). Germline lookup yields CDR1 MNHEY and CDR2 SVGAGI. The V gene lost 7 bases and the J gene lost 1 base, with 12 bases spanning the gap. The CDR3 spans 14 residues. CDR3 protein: CASMRADRTDTQYF. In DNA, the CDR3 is TGTGCCAGCATGAGGGCGGACCGCACAGATACGCAGTATTTT.

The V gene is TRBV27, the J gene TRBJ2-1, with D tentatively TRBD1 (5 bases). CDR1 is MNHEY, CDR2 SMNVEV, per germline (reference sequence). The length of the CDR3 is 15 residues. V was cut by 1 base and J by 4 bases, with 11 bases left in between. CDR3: CASSLYQGAYNEQFF. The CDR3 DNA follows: TGTGCCAGCAGTTTATACCAGGGCGCGTACAATGAGCAGTTCTTC.

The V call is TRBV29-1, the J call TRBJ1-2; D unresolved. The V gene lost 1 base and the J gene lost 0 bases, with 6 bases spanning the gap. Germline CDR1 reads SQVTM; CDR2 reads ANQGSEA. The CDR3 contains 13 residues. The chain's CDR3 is CSVEAVANYGYTF. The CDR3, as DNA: TGCAGCGTTGAAGCTGTAGCTAACTATGGCTACACCTTC.

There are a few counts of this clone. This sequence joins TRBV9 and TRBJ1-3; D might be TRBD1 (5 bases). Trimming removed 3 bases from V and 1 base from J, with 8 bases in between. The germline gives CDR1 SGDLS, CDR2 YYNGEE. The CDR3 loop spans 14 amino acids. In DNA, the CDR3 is TGTGCCAGCAGCGCAGGGACTTCTGGAAACACCATATATTTT. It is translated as CASSAGTSGNTIYF.

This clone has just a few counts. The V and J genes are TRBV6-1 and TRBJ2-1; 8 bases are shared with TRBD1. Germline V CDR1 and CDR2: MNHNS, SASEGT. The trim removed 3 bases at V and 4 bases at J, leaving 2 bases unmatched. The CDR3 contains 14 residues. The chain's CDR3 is CASSDQGAYNEQFF. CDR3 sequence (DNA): TGTGCCAGCAGTGACCAGGGGGCTTACAATGAGCAGTTCTTC.

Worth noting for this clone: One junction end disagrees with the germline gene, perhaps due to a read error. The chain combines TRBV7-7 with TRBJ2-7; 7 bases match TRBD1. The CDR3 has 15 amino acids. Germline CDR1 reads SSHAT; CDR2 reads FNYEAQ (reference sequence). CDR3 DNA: TGTGCTAGCAGCCGTGGTCTAGGGGGCGGGTACGAGCAGTACTTC. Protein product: CASSRGLGGGYEQYF. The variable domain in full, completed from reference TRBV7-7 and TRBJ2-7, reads GAGVSQSPRYKVTKRGQDVTLRCDPISSHATLYWYQQALGQGPEFLTYFNYEAQPDKSGLPSDRFSAERPEGSISTLTIQRTEQRDSAMYRCASSRGLGGGYEQYFGPGTRLTVT.

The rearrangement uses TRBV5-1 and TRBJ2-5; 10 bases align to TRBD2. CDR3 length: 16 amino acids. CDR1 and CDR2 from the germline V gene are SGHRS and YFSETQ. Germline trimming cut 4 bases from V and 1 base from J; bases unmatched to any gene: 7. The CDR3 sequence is CASSPSGGLVQETQYF. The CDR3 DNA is TGCGCCAGCAGCCCTAGCGGGGGCCTTGTCCAAGAGACCCAGTACTTC.

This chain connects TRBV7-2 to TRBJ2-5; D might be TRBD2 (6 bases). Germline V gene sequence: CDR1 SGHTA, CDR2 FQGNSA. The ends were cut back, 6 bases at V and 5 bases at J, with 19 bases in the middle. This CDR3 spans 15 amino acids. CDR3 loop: CASSFRSAGGETQYF. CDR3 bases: TGTGCCAGCAGTTTTCGTTCAGCGGGTGGGGAGACCCAGTACTTC.

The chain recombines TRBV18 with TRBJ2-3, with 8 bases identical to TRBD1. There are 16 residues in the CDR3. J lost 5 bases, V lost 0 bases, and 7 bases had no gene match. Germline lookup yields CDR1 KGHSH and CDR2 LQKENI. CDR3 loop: CASSPPNRGTRDTQYF. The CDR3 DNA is TGTGCCAGCTCACCACCCAACAGGGGGACGAGAGATACGCAGTATTTT.

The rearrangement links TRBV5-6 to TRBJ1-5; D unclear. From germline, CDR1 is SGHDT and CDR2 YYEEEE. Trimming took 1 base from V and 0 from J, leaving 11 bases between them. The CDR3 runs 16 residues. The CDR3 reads CASSLKLGYSNQPQHF. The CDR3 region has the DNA TGTGCCAGCAGCTTGAAGCTCGGGTATAGCAATCAGCCCCAGCATTTT.

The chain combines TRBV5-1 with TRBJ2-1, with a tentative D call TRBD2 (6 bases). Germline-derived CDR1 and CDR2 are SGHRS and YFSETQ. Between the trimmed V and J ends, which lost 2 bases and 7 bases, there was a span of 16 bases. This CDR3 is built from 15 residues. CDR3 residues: CASSFPRGTANEQFF. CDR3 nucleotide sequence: TGCGCCAGCAGCTTTCCCCGGGGGACGGCGAATGAGCAGTTCTTC.

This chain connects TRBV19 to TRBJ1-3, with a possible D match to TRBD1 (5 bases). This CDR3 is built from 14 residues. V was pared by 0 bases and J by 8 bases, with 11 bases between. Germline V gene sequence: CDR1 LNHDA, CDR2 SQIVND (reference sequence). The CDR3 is CASSIDGGVDTIYF. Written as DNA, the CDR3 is TGTGCCAGTAGTATAGACGGAGGGGTGGACACCATATATTTT.

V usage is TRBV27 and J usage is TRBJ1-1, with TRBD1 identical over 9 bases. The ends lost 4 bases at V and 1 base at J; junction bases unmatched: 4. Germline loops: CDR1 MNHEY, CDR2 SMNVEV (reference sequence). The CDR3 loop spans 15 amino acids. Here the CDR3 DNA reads TGTGCCAGCAGTTCAGACAGGGGGTGGAACACTGAAGCTTTCTTT. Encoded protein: CASSSDRGWNTEAFF.

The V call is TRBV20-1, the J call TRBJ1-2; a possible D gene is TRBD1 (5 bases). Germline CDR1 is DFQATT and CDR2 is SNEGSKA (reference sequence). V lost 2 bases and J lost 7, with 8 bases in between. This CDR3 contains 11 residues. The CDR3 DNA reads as TGCAGTGCTAGACCCGACAGTGGCTACACCTTC. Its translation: CSARPDSGYTF.

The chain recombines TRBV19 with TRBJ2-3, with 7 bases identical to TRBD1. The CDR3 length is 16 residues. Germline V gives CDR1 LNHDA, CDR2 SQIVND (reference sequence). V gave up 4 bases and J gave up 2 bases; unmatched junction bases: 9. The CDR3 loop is CASSTPTGWATDTQYF. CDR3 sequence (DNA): TGTGCCAGTAGTACCCCGACAGGGTGGGCCACAGATACGCAGTATTTT.

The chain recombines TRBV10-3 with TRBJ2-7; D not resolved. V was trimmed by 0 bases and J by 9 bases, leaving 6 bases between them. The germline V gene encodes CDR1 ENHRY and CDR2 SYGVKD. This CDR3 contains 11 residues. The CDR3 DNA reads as TGTGCCATCAGTGAGTCGACATCGCAGTACTTC. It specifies CAISESTSQYF.